This TCR beta chain was obtained from a study of CD8 T cells in ankylosing spondylitis. Study-wide findings and caveats: There was reportedly significant enrichment of clones that were disease-linked in matched ankylosing spondylitis synovial fluid. Previously reported in reactive arthritis synovial fluid and blood were some of the motif variants. Clones linked to the disease showed a CD8+ phenotype. They occurred at relatively low frequencies in peripheral blood. A TCR beta motif made of fewer than ten highly homologous variants seemed typical of ankylosing spondylitis blood.

There are 14 residues in the CDR3. V lost 4 bases and J lost 5, with 14 bases in between. CDR1 SGHAT and CDR2 FQDESV come from the germline V gene (reference sequence). Scientists made TCR beta libraries using quantitative 5'-RACE with molecular barcodes. TCRdb re-called the 5' RACE reads with MiXCR, one entry per CDR3 protein. The sample carries roughly 700,000 distinct CDR3 sequences, around 17% recorded once. With respect to this clonotype: Antigen specificity is unknown.

The clonotype comes from a male donor with ankylosing spondylitis. V usage is TRBV11-1 and J usage is TRBJ2-5; weak D call: TRBD1 (5 bases). The specimen was blood, either unsorted or a sorted T cell fraction (not recorded which). CDR3 sequence: CASSWTAGQETQYF. CDR3 in DNA: TGTGCCAGCAGCTGGACGGCAGGGCAGGAGACCCAGTACTTC. Full variable domain (missing parts from reference TRBV11-1 and TRBJ2-5): EAEVAQSPRYKITEKSQAVAFWCDPISGHATLYWYRQILGQGPELLVQFQDESVVDDSQLPKDRFSAERLKGVDSTLKIQPAELGDSAMYLCASSWTAGQETQYFGPGTRLLVL.